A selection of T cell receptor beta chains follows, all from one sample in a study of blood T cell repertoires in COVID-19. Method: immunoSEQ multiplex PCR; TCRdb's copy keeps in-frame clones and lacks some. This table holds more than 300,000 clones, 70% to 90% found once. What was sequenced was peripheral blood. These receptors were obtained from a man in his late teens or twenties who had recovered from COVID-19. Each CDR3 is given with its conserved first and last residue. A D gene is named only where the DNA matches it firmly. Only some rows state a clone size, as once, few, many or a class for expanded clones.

CDR3 DNA: TGTGCCAGCAGCGTAGACCCCCGCAGGGATAACACTGAAGCTTTCTTT
CDR3 protein: CASSVDPRRDNTEAFF
clone size: -
V gene: TRBV9
J gene: TRBJ1-1
D gene: -

CDR3 DNA: TGTGCCAGCTCGCCACTTCTTAATGAAAAACTGTTTTTT
CDR3 protein: CASSPLLNEKLFF
clone size: -
V gene: TRBV18
J gene: TRBJ1-4
D gene: -

CDR3 DNA: TGTGCCAGCAGCTTAGGGACTAGGGTGGACGAGCAGTACTTC
CDR3 protein: CASSLGTRVDEQYF
clone size: -
V gene: TRBV7-3
J gene: TRBJ2-7
D gene: TRBD2

CDR3 DNA: TGTGCCAGCAGCCAAGATGGGACTAGCGGGGACTACAATGAGCAGTTCTTC
CDR3 protein: CASSQDGTSGDYNEQFF
clone size: few
V gene: TRBV4-2
J gene: TRBJ2-1
D gene: TRBD2

CDR3 DNA: TGCAGAGCGGGAGAAGCGTTGGGAGTCACTGAAGCTTTCTTT
CDR3 protein: CRAGEALGVTEAFF
clone size: -
V gene: TRBV29-1
J gene: TRBJ1-1
D gene: -

CDR3 DNA: TGTGCCAGCAGCCCGACAGGGGGGAACGGGGAGCTGTTTTTT
CDR3 protein: CASSPTGGNGELFF
clone size: -
V gene: TRBV7-2
J gene: TRBJ2-2
D gene: TRBD1

CDR3 DNA: TGTGCCAGCAGCCGAGTGGTAGCCCCCTACAATGAGCAGTTCTTC
CDR3 protein: CASSRVVAPYNEQFF
clone size: -
V gene: TRBV5-6
J gene: TRBJ2-1
D gene: -

CDR3 DNA: TGCGCCAGCAGCTTGGGTGGGGGGAAGAATCAGCCCCAGCATTTT
CDR3 protein: CASSLGGGKNQPQHF
clone size: -
V gene: TRBV5-1
J gene: TRBJ1-5
D gene: -

CDR3 DNA: TGTGCCAGCAGTGCATCGACAGGGTTTCAGCCCCAGCATTTT
CDR3 protein: CASSASTGFQPQHF
clone size: -
V gene: TRBV27
J gene: TRBJ1-5
D gene: TRBD1

CDR3 DNA: TGTGCCAGCAGGCCTTCGGAGGGGAAAACGGCTTTCTTT
CDR3 protein: CASRPSEGKTAFF
clone size: -
V gene: TRBV7-8
J gene: TRBJ1-1
D gene: -

CDR3 DNA: TGTGCCAGCAGCGCCGGGACATTGGGAGGGGAGCTGTTTTTT
CDR3 protein: CASSAGTLGGELFF
clone size: -
V gene: TRBV7-6
J gene: TRBJ2-2
D gene: -

CDR3 DNA: TGTGCCATCAGTGAGCTTGGGACTAGCGGTAGGACAGATACGCAGTATTTT
CDR3 protein: CAISELGTSGRTDTQYF
clone size: -
V gene: TRBV10-3
J gene: TRBJ2-3
D gene: TRBD2

CDR3 DNA: TGTGCCAGCAGTGAAATCCGCGGGGGGGACAGGGGACCTATTAACACTGAAGCTTTCTTT
CDR3 protein: CASSEIRGGDRGPINTEAFF
clone size: -
V gene: TRBV2
J gene: TRBJ1-1
D gene: TRBD1

CDR3 DNA: TGTGCCACCTCGGGACTAGCATACGAGCAGTACTTC
CDR3 protein: CATSGLAYEQYF
clone size: -
V gene: TRBV6-5
J gene: TRBJ2-7
D gene: TRBD2

CDR3 DNA: TGTGCCAGCAGCTATGGACTAGCGGGAGTCCATGAGCAGTTCTTC
CDR3 protein: CASSYGLAGVHEQFF
clone size: few
V gene: TRBV7-9
J gene: TRBJ2-1
D gene: TRBD2

CDR3 DNA: TGTGCCAGTAGTATCTCGGTCCTTTTGAACACTGAAGCTTTCTTT
CDR3 protein: CASSISVLLNTEAFF
clone size: -
V gene: TRBV19
J gene: TRBJ1-1
D gene: -

CDR3 DNA: TGCAGCGTTGATAGGGGGCAACAGTCCTACAATGAGCAGTTCTTC
CDR3 protein: CSVDRGQQSYNEQFF
clone size: once
V gene: TRBV29-1
J gene: TRBJ2-1
D gene: TRBD1

CDR3 DNA: TGTGCCAGCAGCTCGGGACAGGGGCTAAATTCACCCCTCCACTTT
CDR3 protein: CASSSGQGLNSPLHF
clone size: -
V gene: TRBV7-2
J gene: TRBJ1-6
D gene: TRBD1

CDR3 DNA: TGTGCCAGCAGCGTCGGGACATCTGGAAACACCATATATTTT
CDR3 protein: CASSVGTSGNTIYF
clone size: -
V gene: TRBV7-3
J gene: TRBJ1-3
D gene: -

CDR3 DNA: TGTGCCAGCACCCCGTCGGGCTATGGCTACACCTTC
CDR3 protein: CASTPSGYGYTF
clone size: -
V gene: TRBV12-3/TRBV12-4
J gene: TRBJ1-2
D gene: -

CDR3 DNA: TGTGCCAGCAGCAACCGAGCCGGGGTTATCACCGGGGAGCTGTTTTTT
CDR3 protein: CASSNRAGVITGELFF
clone size: -
V gene: TRBV21-1
J gene: TRBJ2-2
D gene: -

CDR3 DNA: TGTGCCAGTAGTATAGCCGAAGCAGGGGACGAGCAGTACTTC
CDR3 protein: CASSIAEAGDEQYF
clone size: -
V gene: TRBV19
J gene: TRBJ2-7
D gene: -

CDR3 DNA: TGTGCCAGCAGCACTCACAGCTCTGGGGCCAACGTCCTGACTTTC
CDR3 protein: CASSTHSSGANVLTF
clone size: -
V gene: TRBV6-2/TRBV6-3
J gene: TRBJ2-6
D gene: -

CDR3 DNA: TGTGCCAGCAGCCAAGTCGCGGAGACCCAGTACTTC
CDR3 protein: CASSQVAETQYF
clone size: once
V gene: TRBV3-1/TRBV3-2
J gene: TRBJ2-5
D gene: -

CDR3 DNA: TGTGCCAGTAGCCCCCGACACCCAAACTATGGCTACACCTTC
CDR3 protein: CASSPRHPNYGYTF
clone size: -
V gene: TRBV19
J gene: TRBJ1-2
D gene: -

CDR3 DNA: TGTGCCAGTAGCACAGGGGGCCGTAATGAAAAACTGTTTTTT
CDR3 protein: CASSTGGRNEKLFF
clone size: -
V gene: TRBV19
J gene: TRBJ1-4
D gene: TRBD1

CDR3 DNA: TGTGCCAGCAGTGACAGGGGCGGGGTCCGATTT
CDR3 protein: CASSDRGGVRF
clone size: -
V gene: TRBV12-3/TRBV12-4
J gene: TRBJ1-1
D gene: TRBD1

CDR3 DNA: TGTGCCAGCAGCTTAGGAGACGGCAATGAGCAGTTCTTC
CDR3 protein: CASSLGDGNEQFF
clone size: once
V gene: TRBV7-3
J gene: TRBJ2-1
D gene: -

CDR3 DNA: TGTGCCAGTAGCCCCCTTCCCGACAGTTCCTACGAGCAGTACTTC
CDR3 protein: CASSPLPDSSYEQYF
clone size: -
V gene: TRBV19
J gene: TRBJ2-7
D gene: -

CDR3 DNA: TGCGCCAGCAGCTCAGGGATCAATCAGCCCCAGCATTTT
CDR3 protein: CASSSGINQPQHF
clone size: -
V gene: TRBV5-1
J gene: TRBJ1-5
D gene: -

CDR3 DNA: TGTGCCAGCAGCCCTACCCAACTAGCGGGAGGGCTTGAGCAGTTCTTC
CDR3 protein: CASSPTQLAGGLEQFF
clone size: few
V gene: TRBV7-8
J gene: TRBJ2-1
D gene: TRBD2

CDR3 DNA: TGTGCCAGCAGCTTAGACAGGGGTTTCTACAATGAGCAGTTCTTC
CDR3 protein: CASSLDRGFYNEQFF
clone size: -
V gene: TRBV7-2
J gene: TRBJ2-1
D gene: TRBD1

CDR3 DNA: TGTGCCAGCAGTTTAACGACGGTAGCGGCAAATGGAAAGCTGTTTTTT
CDR3 protein: CASSLTTVAANGKLFF
clone size: -
V gene: TRBV27
J gene: TRBJ2-2
D gene: -

CDR3 DNA: TGTGCCAGTAGGACTTCATCGGGCTATGGCTACACCTTC
CDR3 protein: CASRTSSGYGYTF
clone size: -
V gene: TRBV9
J gene: TRBJ1-2
D gene: -

CDR3 DNA: TGTGCCAGCAGCTTGTGGGACAGGAACACCGGGGAGCTGTTTTTT
CDR3 protein: CASSLWDRNTGELFF
clone size: -
V gene: TRBV5-6
J gene: TRBJ2-2
D gene: TRBD1

CDR3 DNA: TGTGCCAGCAGCCAAGACAGGGTGAGGTATGAAGCTTTCTTT
CDR3 protein: CASSQDRVRYEAFF
clone size: -
V gene: TRBV3-1/TRBV3-2
J gene: TRBJ1-1
D gene: -

CDR3 DNA: TGTGCCAGCTCACCACGGACAGGTAGTGCTCACAATGAGCAGTTCTTC
CDR3 protein: CASSPRTGSAHNEQFF
clone size: -
V gene: TRBV18
J gene: TRBJ2-1
D gene: TRBD1

CDR3 DNA: TGTGCCAGCAGCGGCGGCTACGAGCAGTACTTC
CDR3 protein: CASSGGYEQYF
clone size: -
V gene: TRBV11-2
J gene: TRBJ2-7
D gene: -

CDR3 DNA: TGTGCCAGCACCAAATCAGGACAGGGGGGAAGCGGCTACACCTTC
CDR3 protein: CASTKSGQGGSGYTF
clone size: -
V gene: TRBV7-9
J gene: TRBJ1-2
D gene: TRBD1

CDR3 DNA: TGTGCCACCAGCAATAGGGGGCTCGGAGCTTTCTTT
CDR3 protein: CATSNRGLGAFF
clone size: -
V gene: TRBV15
J gene: TRBJ1-1
D gene: TRBD1

CDR3 DNA: TGTGCCAGCAGCGTAAACGCCGGGACAGGGCTATATAGCAATCAGCCCCAGCATTTT
CDR3 protein: CASSVNAGTGLYSNQPQHF
clone size: -
V gene: TRBV7-6
J gene: TRBJ1-5
D gene: TRBD1

CDR3 DNA: TGTGCCAGCAGTCCAGCGGGGTTCACAGATACGCAGTATTTT
CDR3 protein: CASSPAGFTDTQYF
clone size: once
V gene: TRBV6-2/TRBV6-3
J gene: TRBJ2-3
D gene: TRBD2

CDR3 DNA: TGTGCCAGCAGTTCGCGACAGGGACAGGGTTCACCCCTCCACTTT
CDR3 protein: CASSSRQGQGSPLHF
clone size: many
V gene: TRBV6-5
J gene: TRBJ1-6
D gene: TRBD1

CDR3 DNA: TGTGCCACCAAACAGGGAGCCTACAATGAGCAGTTCTTC
CDR3 protein: CATKQGAYNEQFF
clone size: -
V gene: TRBV27
J gene: TRBJ2-1
D gene: -

CDR3 DNA: TGTGCCAGTAGTATGGGGATCCGGGACAGGGAATTTCGCAATCAGCCCCAGCATTTT
CDR3 protein: CASSMGIRDREFRNQPQHF
clone size: few
V gene: TRBV19
J gene: TRBJ1-5
D gene: TRBD1

CDR3 DNA: TGTGCCAGCAGTCCAAAACCAGGGGAGAACACTGAAGCTTTCTTT
CDR3 protein: CASSPKPGENTEAFF
clone size: few
V gene: TRBV2
J gene: TRBJ1-1
D gene: -

CDR3 DNA: TGTGCCAGCAGTGAACAGGGATACAATGAGCAGTTCTTC
CDR3 protein: CASSEQGYNEQFF
clone size: -
V gene: TRBV2
J gene: TRBJ2-1
D gene: -

CDR3 DNA: TGTGCCAGCGGACGGTGGGAGACAGGGGAAGCTTTCTTT
CDR3 protein: CASGRWETGEAFF
clone size: medium-sized
V gene: TRBV25-1
J gene: TRBJ1-1
D gene: TRBD1

CDR3 DNA: TGTGCCAGCAAGAAACTAGCGGGAGGGCCCGGGGAGCTGTTTTTT
CDR3 protein: CASKKLAGGPGELFF
clone size: once
V gene: TRBV6-4
J gene: TRBJ2-2
D gene: TRBD2

CDR3 DNA: TGCAGCGTTGGAGGATCCGAGAAGACCCAGTACTTC
CDR3 protein: CSVGGSEKTQYF
clone size: -
V gene: TRBV29-1
J gene: TRBJ2-5
D gene: -

CDR3 DNA: TGTGCCAGCAGTTTAAAAGGGGTGGATGAGCAGTTCTTC
CDR3 protein: CASSLKGVDEQFF
clone size: -
V gene: TRBV27
J gene: TRBJ2-1
D gene: -

CDR3 DNA: TGTGCCAGTAGTATTGCAGTTAACACTGAAGCTTTCTTT
CDR3 protein: CASSIAVNTEAFF
clone size: -
V gene: TRBV19
J gene: TRBJ1-1
D gene: -

CDR3 DNA: TGTGCCAGCAGCTTGGTAAACACTGAAGCTTTCTTT
CDR3 protein: CASSLVNTEAFF
clone size: -
V gene: TRBV5-6
J gene: TRBJ1-1
D gene: -

CDR3 DNA: TGTGCCAGCAGTACAACGGGGGGGCGCCTGACCGAGCAGTACTTC
CDR3 protein: CASSTTGGRLTEQYF
clone size: once
V gene: TRBV6-5
J gene: TRBJ2-7
D gene: TRBD2

CDR3 DNA: TGTGCCAGTAGTATCCCATCCTCGGACAGTCAAGAGACCCAGTACTTC
CDR3 protein: CASSIPSSDSQETQYF
clone size: -
V gene: TRBV19
J gene: TRBJ2-5
D gene: -

CDR3 DNA: TGTGCCAGCTCACCATCCAGGGTAAACGACGACGAGCAGTACTTC
CDR3 protein: CASSPSRVNDDEQYF
clone size: -
V gene: TRBV18
J gene: TRBJ2-7
D gene: -